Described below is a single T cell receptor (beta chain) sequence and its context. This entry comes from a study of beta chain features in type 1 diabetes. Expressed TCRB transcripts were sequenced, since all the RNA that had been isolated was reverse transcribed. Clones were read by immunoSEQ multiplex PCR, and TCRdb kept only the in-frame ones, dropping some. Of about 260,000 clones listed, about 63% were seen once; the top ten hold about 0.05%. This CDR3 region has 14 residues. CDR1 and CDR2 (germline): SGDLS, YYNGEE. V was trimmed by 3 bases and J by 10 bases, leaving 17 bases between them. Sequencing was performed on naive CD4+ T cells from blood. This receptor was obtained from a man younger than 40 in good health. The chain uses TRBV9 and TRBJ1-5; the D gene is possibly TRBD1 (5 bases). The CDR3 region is CASSADRDPTPQHF. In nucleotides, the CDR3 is TGTGCCAGCAGCGCGGATCGGGACCCGACACCCCAGCATTTT.